These 22 T cell receptor beta chains came from one sample sequenced in a study of molecular identifiers for immune sequencing clone quantification. Each CDR3 protein gets one entry after TCRdb re-called the PCR reads with MiXCR. The sample lists approximately 680,000 distinct CDR3 sequences, about 25% seen once, with about 0.73% in the top ten. The sample comprised naive CD8+ T cells from blood, with Jurkat cell RNA spiked in. Subset: FACS-sorted CD8+CD4-CCR7+CD45RA+ naive T cells. All receptors derive from a human donor in good health. Some libraries in this study had Jurkat cell RNA spiked in.

V usage is TRBV5-1 and J usage is TRBJ2-7, with 7 bases that match TRBD2. V was clipped by 0 bases and J by 4 bases; unmatched bases: 7. This CDR3 is built from 15 residues. Looked up from germline, CDR1 is SGHRS and CDR2 is YFSETQ. The CDR3 DNA reads TGCGCCAGCAGCTTGGAGTGGGGCGGGGGTTACGAGCAGTACTTC. It translates to CASSLEWGGGYEQYF.

The J gene is TRBJ2-2, the V gene TRBV4-1; either TRBD1 or TRBD2 may supply D (5 bases each). The CDR3 covers 13 residues. Trimming shortened V by 6 bases and J by 6 bases, and 11 bases separated the two germline ends. Looked up from germline, CDR1 is MGHRA and CDR2 is YSYEKL. The CDR3 here is CASSPRGAGELFF. DNA of the CDR3: TGCGCCAGCAGTCCTAGGGGAGCCGGGGAGCTGTTTTTT.

This clonotype was detected once. This may be a read error, as it is one base from a much larger clone. V gene TRBV5-1 combines with J gene TRBJ2-5, with TRBD1 as a possible D gene (6 bases). V lost 4 bases and J lost 9, with 16 bases in between. CDR3 size: 13 residues. Germline lookup yields CDR1 SGHRS and CDR2 YFSETQ. CDR3 protein: CASSPDRTEPQYF. The CDR3 DNA reads as TGCGCCAGCAGCCCAGACAGGACGGAGCCCCAGTACTTC.

This clonotype was found a few times. The chain carries TRBV6-2 or TRBV6-3 and TRBJ2-7; no clear D gene. The CDR3 runs 12 residues. The germline V gene encodes CDR1 MNHEY and CDR2 SVGEGT. Trimming left V 10 bases short and J 2 bases short, with 12 bases between. The CDR3 DNA sequence: TGTGCCACCTCAGGACCCCCCTACGAGCAGTACTTC. It is translated as CATSGPPYEQYF.

This clonotype appeared many times. The rearrangement joins TRBV6-6 to TRBJ2-3, with TRBD1 matching 7 bases. V shed 6 bases and J 4 bases; nucleotides not matched to a gene: 13. This CDR3 has 16 amino acids. Germline V gene data show CDR1 as MNHNY and CDR2 as SVGAGI (reference sequence). The CDR3 sequence is CASSSEGGRFADTQYF. The CDR3 DNA reads TGTGCCAGCAGCTCCGAAGGGGGCCGCTTCGCAGATACGCAGTATTTT.

On this clonotype itself: Possible read error: a much larger clone is one base away. V gene TRBV6-1 combines with J gene TRBJ2-7, with 9 positions matching TRBD1. The germline CDR1 and CDR2 sequences are MNHNS and SASEGT. This CDR3 is built from 13 residues. The CDR3 spells CVIEPTGGGEQYF. The CDR3 bases are TGTGTCATCGAACCGACAGGGGGGGGCGAGCAGTACTTC.

This clonotype has a count of ten or more. This chain connects TRBV29-1 to TRBJ1-1; tentatively, D is TRBD1 (6 bases). Germline lookup yields CDR1 SQVTM and CDR2 ANQGSEA. With 1 base removed from V and 0 bases from J, the gap between germline ends came to 12 bases. This CDR3 spans 15 amino acids. DNA of the CDR3: TGCAGCGTTGAAGCCAGGGGCTATATGAACACTGAAGCTTTCTTT. This codes for CSVEARGYMNTEAFF.

This clonotype was found a few times. V and J are TRBV27 and TRBJ1-2; the match to TRBD1 covers 10 bases. The CDR3 loop spans 15 amino acids. The germline CDR1 and CDR2 sequences are MNHEY and SMNVEV (reference sequence). The V and J ends lost 1 base and 7 bases, in that order; junction bases with no gene match: 6. CDR3 sequence: CASSLFSGTGAGYTF. DNA of the CDR3: TGTGCCAGCAGTTTATTCTCCGGGACAGGGGCTGGCTACACCTTC.

Remarks on this clonotype: This may stem from a read error, because a much larger clone lies one nucleotide away. The chain uses TRBV4-3 and TRBJ2-2; D perhaps matches TRBD2 (6 bases). Germline V gives CDR1 LGHNA, CDR2 YSLEER. This CDR3 has 18 amino acids. The CDR3 region is CASSQDSGLSFGTGGLFF. CDR3 sequence (DNA): TGCGCCAGCAGCCAAGATTCCGGCCTCTCGTTCGGCACCGGGGGGCTGTTTTTT.

This clonotype has only a few counts. Here the CDR3 reads CASSLTLGAPGPDTQYF. CDR3 in DNA: TGTGCCAGCAGCCTCACCTTGGGGGCCCCCGGGCCAGATACGCAGTATTTT. This rearrangement joins TRBV11-2 to TRBJ2-3, with a tentative D call TRBD1 (6 bases). This CDR3 comprises 17 residues. Germline CDR1 SGHAT, CDR2 FQNNGV. V was trimmed by 5 bases and J by 4 bases, leaving 22 bases between them.

Of note for this clonotype: A clone one base away is much larger, so this may be a read error. The CDR3 coding sequence is TGCGCCAGCAGCCCGATCCCCGGACGGATCATCGAAGCTTTCTTT. This sequence encodes CASSPIPGRIIEAFF. This chain connects TRBV4-1 to TRBJ1-1; D is unresolved. Germline-derived CDR1 and CDR2 are MGHRA and YSYEKL. Trimming stripped 4 bases from V and 8 bases from J, with 20 bases between. This CDR3 comprises 15 residues.

A few counts support this clonotype. V and J are TRBV19 and TRBJ2-3, with TRBD1 as a possible D gene (6 bases). Germline V gene data show CDR1 as LNHDA and CDR2 as SQIVND (reference sequence). Trimming removed 6 bases at V and 3 bases at J, with 10 bases between. The CDR3 covers 13 residues. The CDR3: CASRGALTDTQYF. CDR3 sequence (DNA): TGTGCCAGTAGGGGGGCCTTAACAGATACGCAGTATTTT. The whole variable domain, remainder taken from reference TRBV19 and TRBJ2-3, is DGGITQSPKYLFRKEGQNVTLSCEQNLNHDAMYWYRQDPGQGLRLIYYSQIVNDFQKGDIAEGYSVSREKKESFPLTVTSAQKNPTAFYLCASRGALTDTQYFGPGTRLTVL.

This clonotype showed up just a few times. The J gene is TRBJ1-1, the V gene TRBV20-1, with TRBD1 matching over 7 bases. Trimming took 3 bases from V and 6 from J; bases not matched to a gene: 16. This CDR3 region has 16 residues. Germline-derived CDR1 and CDR2 are DFQATT and SNEGSKA (reference sequence). The CDR3 here is CSASGHRGVSVSEAFF. The CDR3 DNA reads TGCAGTGCTAGTGGCCACAGGGGCGTTTCTGTCTCTGAAGCTTTCTTT.

The chain couples TRBV5-4 to TRBJ1-2; TRBD1 is a possible D gene (6 bases). Germline V gives CDR1 SGHNT, CDR2 YYREEE (reference sequence). The CDR3 totals 16 residues. Trimming stripped 3 bases from V and 0 bases from J, with 15 bases between. CDR3 nucleotides: TGTGCCAGCAGCTCCTACCGGGACACAGCTAACTATGGCTACACCTTC. Its protein is CASSSYRDTANYGYTF.

Regarding this clonotype: Its ends do not fully match the called genes, so a read error is possible. As DNA, the CDR3 is TGTGCCGGCAGCCAAGACGACAGGGGGCTAAGCACCGGGGAGCTGTTTTTT. This translates into CAGSQDDRGLSTGELFF. This rearrangement joins TRBV4-2 to TRBJ2-2; the match to TRBD1 covers 10 bases. Germline-derived CDR1 and CDR2 are LGHNA and YNFKEQ. CDR3 length: 17 residues.

The table lists this clonotype with many counts. The chain is built from TRBV7-9 and TRBJ2-7; the match to TRBD1 covers 10 bases. CDR3 length: 15 amino acids. The ends lost 4 bases at V and 5 bases at J; junction bases unmatched: 8. CDR1 and CDR2 from the germline V gene are SEHNR and FQNEAQ (reference sequence). CDR3 DNA sequence: TGTGCCAGCAGCTGGGGCTGGACAGGGGGGAACGAGCAGTACTTC. Amino acids: CASSWGWTGGNEQYF.

On this clonotype: An end of the junction differs from the germline gene, which may be a read error. The chain recombines TRBV6-2 or TRBV6-3 with TRBJ1-1, with 7 nucleotides matching TRBD1. The CDR3 consists of 16 residues. Germline V gene data show CDR1 as MNHEY and CDR2 as SVGEGT. The CDR3 DNA follows: TGTGCCAGCAGCGCCCACAGGGGAGGTTGGAACACTAAAGCTTTCTTT. This translates into CASSAHRGGWNTKAFF.

Only a few counts were recorded for this clonotype. The chain has TRBV29-1 and TRBJ2-1; the match to TRBD2 covers 12 bases. The germline V gene encodes CDR1 SQVTM and CDR2 ANQGSEA. V lost 1 base to trimming and J lost 0 bases; unmatched junction nucleotides: 19. The CDR3 sequence is 22 residues long. CDR3 residues: CSVEGMVLASGRGRTSYNEQFF. The CDR3 DNA sequence: TGCAGCGTTGAAGGTATGGTCCTGGCTAGCGGGAGGGGTAGAACCTCCTACAATGAGCAGTTCTTC.

The gene calls are TRBV7-6 and TRBJ2-2; D is undetermined. Germline values: CDR1 SGHVS, CDR2 FNYEAQ. Trimming took off 11 bases at V and 6 bases at J, with 22 bases between the two ends. The length of the CDR3 is 15 residues. The CDR3 is CARSPGFSMAGELFF. CDR3 in DNA: TGTGCCCGCTCCCCCGGGTTTTCTATGGCCGGGGAGCTGTTTTTT.

The sample holds many counts of this clonotype. The rearrangement uses TRBV20-1 and TRBJ1-1; D is ambiguous. The CDR3 contains 15 residues. CDR1 and CDR2 (germline): DFQATT, SNEGSKA (reference sequence). V gave up 3 bases and J gave up 0 bases, with 14 bases separating them. The CDR3 DNA is TGCAGTGCTAGGGACGCCGGGCTGATGAACACTGAAGCTTTCTTT. It translates to CSARDAGLMNTEAFF.

The chain has TRBV2 and TRBJ2-2; D unclear. This CDR3 has 13 residues. Germline CDR1 reads SNHLY; CDR2 reads FYNNEI. The V end was cut by 3 bases, the J end by 3 bases, with 5 bases between. CDR3 amino acids: CASSDADTGELFF. The CDR3 DNA follows: TGTGCCAGCAGTGATGCAGACACCGGGGAGCTGTTTTTT. The full variable domain, in which reference TRBV2 and TRBJ2-2 provide the parts outside the CDR3, is EPEVTQTPSHQVTQMGQEVILRCVPISNHLYFYWYRQILGQKVEFLVSFYNNEISEKSEIFDDQFSVERPDGSNFTLKIRSTKLEDSAMYFCASSDADTGELFFGEGSRLTVL.

This clonotype came up a few times. The chain joins TRBV2 to TRBJ2-1; 7 positions match TRBD1. The V gene end was trimmed by 9 bases and the J gene end by 3 bases; junction bases not matched to a gene: 11. Germline CDR1 is SNHLY and CDR2 is FYNNEI. The CDR3 runs to 15 residues. CDR3 bases: TGTGCCAGAGATGCACGACAGGGCCTCTACAATGAGCAGTTCTTC. It translates to CARDARQGLYNEQFF.